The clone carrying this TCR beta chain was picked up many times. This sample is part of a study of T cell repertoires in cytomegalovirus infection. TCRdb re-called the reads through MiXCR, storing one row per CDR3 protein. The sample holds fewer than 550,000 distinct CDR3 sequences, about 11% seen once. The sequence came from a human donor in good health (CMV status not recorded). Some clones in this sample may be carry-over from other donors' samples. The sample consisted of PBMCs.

The CDR3 DNA follows: TGCAGTGGGGGGACAGGGAACGCTAAACTGTTTTTT. Its protein product is CSGGTGNAKLFF. The chain uses TRBV20-1 and TRBJ1-4, with TRBD1 matching 9 bases. Germline trimming cut 7 bases from V and 11 bases from J; bases unmatched to any gene: 8. The CDR3 length is 12 residues. CDR1 is DFQATT, CDR2 SNEGSKA, per germline (reference sequence).